This T cell receptor beta chain was captured by sequencing in a study of T cell repertoires in aging, cancer and after chemotherapy. TRB rearrangements spanning V, D and J were amplified using mixed TRB-A/B primers. TCRdb ran MiXCR on the multiplex PCR reads and lists one entry per CDR3 protein. The table lists several hundred distinct CDR3 sequences, 25% to 30% of them singletons. Amplification of TCR beta used genomic DNA extracted from peripheral blood. CDR3 length: 13 residues. Trimming left V 5 bases short and J 1 base short, with 11 bases between. Germline V gene data show CDR1 as GTSNPN and CDR2 as SVGIG (reference sequence). This clonotype is judged large.

The chain recombines TRBV30 with TRBJ2-5; weak D call: TRBD1 (7 bases). The sequenced sample was blood. The sequence was obtained from a human donor with a blood cancer. CDR3 coding DNA: TGTGCCTGGGGAGGGACAGTCCAAGAGACCCAGTACTTC. Translating gives CAWGGTVQETQYF. The variable domain in full, completed from reference TRBV30 and TRBJ2-5, reads SQTIHQWPATLVQPVGSPLSLECTVEGTSNPNLYWYRQAAGRGLQLLFYSVGIGQISSEVPQNLSASRPQDRQFILSSKKLLLSDSGFYLCAWGGTVQETQYFGPGTRLLVL.